This TCR beta chain was captured in a study of blood T cell repertoires in COVID-19. The CDR3 consists of 14 residues. V was pared by 0 bases and J by 7 bases, with 9 bases between. Germline lookup yields CDR1 ENHRY and CDR2 SYGVKD. In the study's own analysis: Amplification with reference gene primers provided the estimates of nucleated cell counts. Profiled with immunoSEQ multiplex PCR; TCRdb holds only in-frame clones, not every one. That table gives V, J and clone size, and the DNA gave D and trimming. Here the sample spans about 110,000 clones, around 89% being singletons. The sample was peripheral blood. The gene calls are TRBV10-3 and TRBJ2-2; no definite D call. This sequence originates from a man aged 50 to 60 with active or convalescent COVID-19. The CDR3 region is CAISESTEYGELFF. In nucleotides, the CDR3 is TGTGCCATCAGTGAGTCAACGGAGTACGGGGAGCTGTTTTTT.